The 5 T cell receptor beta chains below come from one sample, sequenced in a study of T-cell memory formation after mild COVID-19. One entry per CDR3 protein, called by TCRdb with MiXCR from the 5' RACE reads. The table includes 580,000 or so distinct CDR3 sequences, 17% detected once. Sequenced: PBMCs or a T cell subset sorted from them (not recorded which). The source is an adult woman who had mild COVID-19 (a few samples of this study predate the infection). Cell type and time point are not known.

The CDR3 sequence is CASSERQGSSGTQYF. DNA for the CDR3: TGCGCCAGCAGCGAAAGACAGGGATCCTCGGGGACCCAGTACTTC. The gene calls are TRBV4-1 and TRBJ2-5; 7 bases fit TRBD1. CDR1 MGHRA and CDR2 YSYEKL come from the germline V gene. The V gene end was trimmed by 5 bases and the J gene end by 7 bases; junction bases not matched to a gene: 13. This CDR3 region has 15 residues.

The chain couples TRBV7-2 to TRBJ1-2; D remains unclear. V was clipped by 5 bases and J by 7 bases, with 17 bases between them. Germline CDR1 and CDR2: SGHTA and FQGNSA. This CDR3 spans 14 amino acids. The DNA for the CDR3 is TGTGCCAGCAGCCCCACACCAGAGCTACTTGGCTACACCTTC. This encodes CASSPTPELLGYTF.

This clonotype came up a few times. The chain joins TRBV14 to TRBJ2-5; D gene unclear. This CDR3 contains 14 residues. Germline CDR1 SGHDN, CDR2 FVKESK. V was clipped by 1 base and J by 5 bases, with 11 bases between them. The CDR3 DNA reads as TGTGCCAGCAGCCAAGGAGGCCGGTGGGAGACCCAGTACTTC. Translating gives CASSQGGRWETQYF.

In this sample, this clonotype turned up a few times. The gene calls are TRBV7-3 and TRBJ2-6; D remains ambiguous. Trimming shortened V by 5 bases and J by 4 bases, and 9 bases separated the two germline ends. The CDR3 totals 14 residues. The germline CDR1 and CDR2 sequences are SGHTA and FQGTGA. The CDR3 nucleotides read TGTGCCAGCAGCCCCTTTGCCGGGGCCAACGTCCTGACTTTC. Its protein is CASSPFAGANVLTF.

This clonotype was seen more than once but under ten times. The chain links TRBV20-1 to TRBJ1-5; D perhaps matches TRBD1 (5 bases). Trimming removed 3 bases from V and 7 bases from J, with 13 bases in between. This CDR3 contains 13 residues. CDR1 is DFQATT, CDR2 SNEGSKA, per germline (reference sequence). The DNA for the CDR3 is TGCAGTGCTAGTGGGGGTAGGTGGCAGCCCCAGCATTTT. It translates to CSASGGRWQPQHF.